This TCR beta chain was sequenced for a study of control samples from healthy donors and cancer patients. Per germline, CDR1 SQVTM and CDR2 ANQGSEA. Trimming left V 6 bases short and J 3 bases short, with 11 bases between. This CDR3 has 12 amino acids. TCRdb's copy holds only in-frame clones and misses some; the assay was immunoSEQ multiplex PCR. Among roughly 80,000 clones, about 88% were seen once, and the ten largest hold around 5.7%. Sequencing was carried out using blood. The chain combines TRBV29-1 with TRBJ1-2; D uncertain. The sequence came from a woman in her forties or fifties in good health. CDR3 sequence (DNA): TGCAGCGTCTCCGGGCTCCACTATGGCTACACCTTC. Translating gives CSVSGLHYGYTF.